This T cell receptor beta chain was profiled in a study of CD8 T cells in Susac syndrome. Turning to the study itself: The sequenced Susac syndrome patients included six who had clinically active disease and roughly eight who were in remission. Patients with Susac syndrome were, at the time of blood collection, therapy-naive, maintained on corticosteroids, or maintained on intravenous immunoglobulin alone.

Random-hexamer reverse transcription was applied to about 0.45 to 1 ug RNA. An immunoSEQ multiplex PCR amplified TCR beta CDR3 over 54 Vbeta and 13 Jbeta. TCRdb re-analysed the immunoSEQ multiplex PCR reads in MiXCR, keeping a single row per CDR3 protein. The sample shows about 170,000 distinct CDR3 sequences, roughly 95% of them seen only once. CDR3 size: 13 residues. Trimming left V 6 bases short and J 9 bases short, with 15 bases between. Looked up from germline, CDR1 is MNHEY and CDR2 is SVGAGI. Overall study results and limits: The CD4+ T cell repertoires in Susac syndrome were not clonally expanded.

As for this clonotype: Its target is unknown.

The sample taken for sequencing was CD4+ T cells from PBMCs. This sequence originates from a human donor with Susac syndrome. The chain is built from TRBV6-5 and TRBJ2-1; tentatively, D is TRBD1 (6 bases). The CDR3: CASSSYRAAEQFF. CDR3 sequence (DNA): TGTGCCAGCAGCTCGTACAGGGCCGCTGAGCAGTTCTTC.